A single sample is the source of the 30 T cell receptor beta chains below, sequenced in a study of tumor-infiltrating lymphocytes in primary liver carcinoma. Total RNA amounting to roughly 450 ng was the source from which TCR beta cDNA was made with a constant-region primer. A slightly modified ARM-PCR protocol with three nested multiplex PCR rounds produced these TCR beta libraries. With TRBV1-TRBV30 forward primers and a C-beta reverse primer, the first two PCR rounds were run for roughly 10 cycles each. TCRdb reprocessed the multiplex PCR reads via MiXCR and lists one record per CDR3 protein. The table has around 120,000 distinct CDR3 sequences, less than 80% seen once; the top ten hold around 9.7%. From unsorted bulk tissue weighing roughly 17-31 mg, DNA and RNA were co-extracted. The sample taken for sequencing was liver tumor tissue from sampling region 1. This sample's subset: tumor region T1, superior pole. Source of these receptors: a woman aged 55-69 years with primary liver carcinoma and hepatitis B virus infection.

Details on this clonotype: Being one base from a much bigger clone, this may be a read error. CDR3 sequence (DNA): TGCGCCAGCTGTCAGACAGCTAACTATGGCTACACCTTC. It translates to CASCQTANYGYTF. V is TRBV4-1 and J is TRBJ1-2; a possible D gene is TRBD1 (5 bases). From germline, CDR1 is MGHRA and CDR2 YSYEKL. CDR3 length equals 13 residues. Trimming stripped 8 bases from V and 0 bases from J, with 10 bases between.

A remark on this clonotype: The junction differs from germline at one of its ends, possibly a read error. The gene calls are TRBV11-2 and TRBJ2-1; 9 nucleotides align to TRBD2. CDR1 and CDR2 from the germline V gene are SGHAT and FQNNGV. The CDR3 contains 16 residues. CDR3 nucleotide sequence: TGTGCCAGCATCTTAGAGCGGGCGGGAGGGAGCAGTGAGCAGTTCTTC. The encoded protein is CASILERAGGSSEQFF.

The table lists this clonotype with a few counts. The CDR3 does not end in the conserved phenylalanine or tryptophan, so this is likely a read error. The J gene is TRBJ2-1, the V gene TRBV5-4; the match to TRBD2 covers 12 bases. V lost 6 bases, J lost 8 bases, and 15 bases stayed unmatched. Germline CDR1 is SGHNT and CDR2 is YYREEE (reference sequence). This CDR3 has 17 amino acids. Here the CDR3 DNA reads TGTGCCAGCACCCGGACTAGCGGGACAACGGGCTTGGATGAGCAGTTCTTA. It encodes CASTRTSGTTGLDEQFL.

With regard to this clonotype: A much larger clone differs from this one at a single base, so this may be a read error. The chain links TRBV5-4 to TRBJ2-1; TRBD2 aligns across 10 bases. CDR1 is SGHNT and CDR2 is YYREEE in the germline V gene (reference sequence). CDR3 length equals 16 residues. CDR3 in amino acids: CAISPSRTSGYNEQFF. Here the CDR3 DNA reads TGTGCCATCAGCCCTTCGCGGACTAGCGGATACAATGAGCAGTTCTTC.

In its sample, this clonotype was seen many times. The rearrangement uses TRBV11-1 and TRBJ1-1; tentative D call: TRBD1 (5 bases). V shed 4 bases and J shed 2 bases, with 20 bases lying between them. This CDR3 has 17 residues. CDR1 and CDR2 from the germline V gene are SGHAT and FQDESV (reference sequence). The CDR3: CASSSPGGGSSNTEAFF. The CDR3 nucleotides are TGTGCCAGCAGCTCCCCCGGCGGGGGGAGCTCAAACACTGAAGCTTTCTTT.

A word on this clonotype: One junction end disagrees with the germline gene, perhaps due to a read error. The chain recombines TRBV6-5 with TRBJ1-1; perhaps TRBD1 as D (5 bases). This CDR3 has 12 residues. CDR1 and CDR2 from the germline V gene are MNHEY and SVGAGI. CDR3 in amino acids: CVSRRDSSEAFF. The CDR3 DNA follows: TGTGTCAGCAGACGTGACAGTTCTGAAGCTTTCTTT.

The sample holds a few counts of this clonotype. A junction boundary mismatches the germline segment, possibly from a read error. This chain connects TRBV11-2 to TRBJ2-3; 9 bases agree with TRBD2. Germline loops: CDR1 SGHAT, CDR2 FQNNGV. This CDR3 has 14 residues. CDR3 nucleotide sequence: TGTGCCAGCAACTTCGGGCAGCGGGGGGATACACAGTATTTT. Protein sequence: CASNFGQRGDTQYF.

The rearrangement joins TRBV28 to TRBJ2-5, with D tentatively TRBD2 (7 bases). Trimming cost V 6 bases and J 9 bases, with 26 bases left between them. The CDR3 consists of 16 residues. Germline lookup yields CDR1 MDHEN and CDR2 SYDVKM. In DNA form, the CDR3 reads TGTGCCAGCAGGGCGCTTTCGGGGGCGGGAGACGAGGCCCAGTACTTC. Its protein is CASRALSGAGDEAQYF.

As to this clonotype: This could be a read error, since a much larger clone is one nucleotide away. V gene TRBV6-1 combines with J gene TRBJ1-3, with D tentatively TRBD1 (6 bases). The CDR3 loop spans 13 amino acids. Germline CDR1 and CDR2: MNHNS and SASEGT. The CDR3 reads CASVGQSGNAIYF. In DNA, the CDR3 is TGTGCCAGCGTTGGACAGAGTGGAAACGCCATATATTTT.

With respect to this clonotype: A much larger clone lies a single base off, so this may be a read error. This sequence joins TRBV6-6 and TRBJ2-7; TRBD1 matches 8 bases. Germline V CDR1 and CDR2: MNHNY, SVGAGI (reference sequence). There are 14 residues in the CDR3. In DNA form, the CDR3 reads TGTGTCAGCAGTCTCGGACAGGGATCGTACGAGCAGTACTTC. Amino acids: CVSSLGQGSYEQYF.

The chain has TRBV6-1 and TRBJ2-1, with a possible D match to TRBD2 (5 bases). Germline-derived CDR1 and CDR2 are MNHNS and SASEGT. V lost 3 bases, J lost 15 bases, and 21 bases lay in between. The CDR3 is made up of 14 amino acids. The CDR3 sequence is CASSDQLTAVGPFF. In DNA, the CDR3 is TGTGCCAGCAGTGACCAGCTTACAGCGGTAGGCCCGTTCTTC.

Turning to this clonotype: The junction shows a germline mismatch at one end, possibly a read error. This chain connects TRBV4-1 to TRBJ1-2; 12 bases are shared with TRBD1. Germline V CDR1 and CDR2: MGHRA, YSYEKL. The CDR3 contains 17 residues. CDR3 nucleotide sequence: TGCGCTAGCAGCCAGGGACAGGGGGCGCTGGCTAACTATGGCTACACCTTC. Residues: CASSQGQGALANYGYTF.

Regarding this clonotype: The junction departs from the called germline gene at one end, perhaps through a read error. This sequence joins TRBV4-1 and TRBJ2-3; 10 nucleotides line up with TRBD1. The CDR3 totals 15 residues. Germline V CDR1 and CDR2: MGHRA, YSYEKL. The CDR3, as DNA: TGCCCCAGCAGCCCTTGCGACAGGGGGCAAGATACGCAGTATTTT. This sequence encodes CPSSPCDRGQDTQYF.

As concerns this clonotype: Being one base from a much bigger clone, this may be a read error. This rearrangement joins TRBV6-1 to TRBJ2-3, with unresolved D. The CDR3 contains 14 residues. Germline CDR1 MNHNS, CDR2 SASEGT. The CDR3 bases are TGTGCCACCACCCAGGAGTATTCCACAGATTCGCAGTATTTT. Its protein product is CATTQEYSTDSQYF.

The rearrangement links TRBV18 to TRBJ1-5; D remains unclear. CDR3 size: 13 residues. Germline CDR1 and CDR2: KGHSH and LQKENI. Between the trimmed V and J ends, which lost 3 bases and 6 bases, there was a span of 9 bases. This chain's CDR3 is CASSPGVLQPQHF. CDR3 sequence (DNA): TGTGCCAGCTCACCGGGCGTGCTTCAGCCCCAGCATTTT.

The chain combines TRBV28 with TRBJ2-1; no reliable D call. V lost 4 bases, J lost 3 bases, and 7 bases lay in between. CDR1 is MDHEN and CDR2 is SYDVKM in the germline V gene. The CDR3 is made up of 13 amino acids. CDR3 DNA sequence: TGTGCCAGCAGTTCCTTCTGCTACAATGAGCAGTTCTTC. Amino acids: CASSSFCYNEQFF.

A word on this clonotype: This may be a read error: a much more frequent sequence differs by one nucleotide. This chain uses TRBV6-1 with TRBJ1-1; D is unresolved. This CDR3 comprises 16 residues. Germline assignment: CDR1 MNHNS and CDR2 SASEGT. The V gene lost 0 bases and the J gene lost 3 bases, with 14 bases spanning the gap. The CDR3: CASSEAKERLDTEAFF. For the CDR3, the DNA is TGTGCCAGCAGTGAAGCGAAGGAGAGGCTGGACACTGAAGCTTTCTTT.

In the case of this clonotype: This may be a read error: a much more frequent sequence differs by one nucleotide. This sequence joins TRBV28 and TRBJ1-4; D gene uncertain. V lost 4 bases and J lost 7, with 7 bases in between. Germline V CDR1 and CDR2: MDHEN, SYDVKM. The length of the CDR3 is 12 residues. CDR3 residues: CASSSQREKLFF. For the CDR3, the DNA is TGTGCCAGCAGTTCTCAACGTGAAAAACTGTTTTTT.

V gene TRBV6-6 combines with J gene TRBJ1-1, with TRBD1 as a possible D gene (6 bases). Germline CDR1 and CDR2: MNHNY and SVGAGI (reference sequence). This CDR3 comprises 13 residues. Trimming took 5 bases from V and 10 from J, leaving 17 bases between them. The CDR3 DNA sequence: TGTGCCAGCAGTGCGAGAGGGGACACCGGAGCTTTCTTT. It encodes CASSARGDTGAFF.

On this clonotype itself: It may be a read error: a sequence one base away is much more abundant. V usage is TRBV5-4 and J usage is TRBJ2-4, with D tentatively TRBD1 or TRBD2 (5 bases each). This CDR3 has 13 amino acids. Trimming took 6 bases from V and 8 from J, leaving 15 bases between them. CDR1 and CDR2 (germline): SGHNT, YYREEE (reference sequence). The CDR3 region is CASTIVGVDIQYF. The CDR3, as DNA: TGTGCCAGCACCATTGTGGGGGTGGACATTCAGTACTTC.

This clonotype is a singleton in its sample. A much more abundant neighbour one base away suggests this may be a read error. The chain carries TRBV12-3 or TRBV12-4 and TRBJ1-4, with D hard to call. There are 11 residues in the CDR3. V dropped 7 bases and J dropped 10 bases, with 10 bases sitting between them. The CDR3 DNA sequence: TGTGCCAGCATGGGTTTTGGAAAACTGTTTTTT. Amino acid sequence: CASMGFGKLFF.

The CDR3 sequence is CASRDGTSVGGYTF. CDR3 sequence (DNA): TGTGCCAGCAGGGACGGGACATCCGTCGGGGGCTACACCTTC. The chain recombines TRBV2 with TRBJ1-2; TRBD1 is a possible D gene (6 bases). The ends were cut back, 6 bases at V and 8 bases at J, with 19 bases in the middle. This CDR3 is built from 14 residues. Germline CDR1 is SNHLY and CDR2 is FYNNEI.

The sample holds many counts of this clonotype. The chain joins TRBV12-3 or TRBV12-4 to TRBJ2-2; no clear D gene. CDR3 length equals 13 residues. V lost 3 bases, J lost 6 bases, and 8 bases lay in between. This CDR3 reads CASSLTGPGELFF. As DNA, the CDR3 is TGTGCCAGCAGTTTGACGGGCCCCGGGGAGCTGTTTTTT.

The chain couples TRBV7-9 to TRBJ1-6; no firm D call. Deletions cut 4 bases from V and 7 bases from J, with 11 bases between. The length of the CDR3 is 14 residues. CDR1 is SEHNR and CDR2 is FQNEAQ in the germline V gene (reference sequence). Here the CDR3 reads CASSSGATNSPLHF. Here the CDR3 DNA reads TGTGCCAGCAGCTCAGGTGCCACGAATTCACCCCTCCACTTT.

CDR3 sequence reads: CASSPPGGKNEQFF. The CDR3, as DNA: TGTGCCAGCAGCCCCCCGGGAGGGAAGAATGAGCAGTTCTTC. This chain connects TRBV7-3 to TRBJ2-1; TRBD2 agrees at 8 bases. Germline V gene data show CDR1 as SGHTA and CDR2 as FQGTGA. This CDR3 contains 14 residues. With V trimmed by 5 bases and J by 7 bases, 7 bases remained unmatched.

Regarding this clonotype: This CDR3 fails to terminate in the conserved phenylalanine or tryptophan, so it likely reflects a read error. The chain uses TRBV6-1 and TRBJ1-6; D is uncertain. CDR3 length: 14 residues. The germline V gene has CDR1 MNHNS and CDR2 SASEGT. V was clipped by 4 bases and J by 10 bases, with 14 bases between them. CDR3 in DNA: TGTGCCAGCAGTGGAGTGGTCGATGGGTCACCCCTCCACTCT. This translates into CASSGVVDGSPLHS.

Concerning this clonotype: Relative to the germline gene, one junction end is altered; a read error may explain this. The rearrangement uses TRBV12-3 or TRBV12-4 and TRBJ1-1, with a weak D call TRBD1 (5 bases). The CDR3 extends over 13 amino acids. The chain's CDR3 is CASRGPGGTGAFF. The CDR3 DNA is TGTGCCAGCAGGGGACCCGGTGGTACTGGAGCTTTCTTT.

For this clonotype: A much larger clone sits a single nucleotide away, making a read error possible. The chain has TRBV5-4 and TRBJ2-5; D remains unclear. The J call is doubtful: the DNA matches TRBJ2-1 better. CDR1 and CDR2 (germline): SGHNT, YYREEE (reference sequence). This CDR3 spans 15 amino acids. The CDR3 spells CASSLEARRPETQFF. The CDR3 coding sequence is TGTGCCAGCAGCTTGGAGGCGCGCAGACCAGAGACCCAGTTCTTC.

This sequence joins TRBV12-3 or TRBV12-4 and TRBJ2-7; 9 bases align to TRBD2. The CDR3 length is 14 residues. Trimming at V came to 5 bases and at J to 9 bases, leaving 11 bases not matched to a gene. Here the CDR3 reads CASSSGTSSSGQYF. In DNA, the CDR3 is TGTGCCAGCAGTAGCGGGACTAGCTCATCCGGGCAGTACTTC.

Note on this clonotype: The junction does not match germline at one end; this may be a read error. The rearrangement links TRBV11-2 to TRBJ1-6; unclear D gene. CDR3 length equals 14 residues. CDR1 is SGHAT and CDR2 is FQNNGV in the germline V gene. CDR3 sequence (DNA): TGTGCTAGGAGCTCAACGGGTAGGAGCTCACCCCTCCACTTC. Encoded protein: CARSSTGRSSPLHF.